The 15 T cell receptor beta chains below all came from one sample that was sequenced in a study of memory CD4+ T cells and cytomegalovirus serostatus. Measured with immunoSEQ multiplex PCR; TCRdb has only the in-frame clones, and not every one. The data show about 56,000 clones, with 82% seen just once and 0.4% to 0.5% held by the top ten. The sort gate was single viable CD3+CD4+CD8-CD45RO+ cells for memory CD4+ T cells. Sequenced material: memory CD4+ T cells from blood. These receptors were collected from an adult in good health and CMV-seronegative.

This clone was seen more than once but under ten times. The V gene is TRBV6-5, the J gene TRBJ1-6, with D hard to call. Germline assignment: CDR1 MNHEY and CDR2 SVGAGI. This CDR3 is built from 14 residues. Trimming cost V 0 bases and J 7 bases, with 7 bases left between them. CDR3 amino acids: CASSYSGGNSPLHF. The CDR3, as DNA: TGTGCCAGCAGTTACTCAGGCGGCAATTCACCCCTCCACTTT.

This chain joins TRBV1 and TRBJ2-5. TRBV1 is deemed a pseudogene. This CDR3 has 16 amino acids. CDR3 sequence reads: CTSSQVGGGVSETQYF. CDR3 coding DNA: TGCACCAGCAGCCAGGTAGGGGGAGGTGTTTCGGAGACCCAGTACTTC.

CDR3 bases: TGTGCCAGCAGTTTATGGGCTAGCGCGGGATCCGGGGAGCTGTTTTTT. Encoded protein: CASSLWASAGSGELFF. The V gene is TRBV27, the J gene TRBJ2-2; D might be TRBD2 (6 bases). The CDR3 contains 16 residues. Trimming shortened V by 1 base and J by 6 bases, and 15 bases separated the two germline ends. Germline V gene data show CDR1 as MNHEY and CDR2 as SMNVEV (reference sequence).

The chain combines TRBV20-1 with TRBJ2-7; D not certain. The V gene lost 0 bases and the J gene lost 9 bases, with 9 bases spanning the gap. CDR1 is DFQATT, CDR2 SNEGSKA, per germline (reference sequence). The CDR3 totals 11 residues. CDR3 nucleotide sequence: TGCAGTGCTAGAGACAGCCTTCCGCAGTACTTC. Its translation: CSARDSLPQYF.

The V gene is TRBV5-1, the J gene TRBJ2-1, with TRBD2 identical over 10 bases. Trimming took 0 bases from V and 7 from J; bases not matched to a gene: 10. In germline, CDR1 is SGHRS, CDR2 YFSETQ. The CDR3 contains 17 residues. The CDR3 coding sequence is TGCGCCAGCAGCTTGGAGGGTATAGCGGGGGGTCGGAATGAGCAGTTCTTC. It specifies CASSLEGIAGGRNEQFF.

Concerning this clone itself: At one boundary the junction diverges from the germline segment, which might be a read error. CDR3 residues: CASNLRENTEAFF. The CDR3 coding sequence is TGTGCCAGCAACTTACGCGAGAACACTGAAGCTTTCTTT. V gene TRBV11-2 combines with J gene TRBJ1-1; D gene ambiguous. The CDR3 is 13 amino acids. Germline CDR1 reads SGHAT; CDR2 reads FQNNGV.

The V gene is TRBV7-9, the J gene TRBJ2-5; tentative D call: TRBD1 (5 bases). The CDR3 extends over 16 amino acids. Germline V gives CDR1 SEHNR, CDR2 FQNEAQ (reference sequence). The V gene lost 5 bases and the J gene lost 0 bases, with 16 bases spanning the gap. DNA of the CDR3: TGTGCCAGCAGCCTGGGGCTGGCCCTCCACCAAGAGACCCAGTACTTC. Amino acids: CASSLGLALHQETQYF.

The V call is TRBV5-4, the J call TRBJ1-1; possibly TRBD1 for D (6 bases). Germline CDR1 is SGHNT and CDR2 is YYREEE (reference sequence). The length of the CDR3 is 16 residues. V was pared by 5 bases and J by 1 base, with 18 bases between. DNA of the CDR3: TGTGCCAGCAGTCCCGACCCCACAGGGTCGAACACTGAAGCTTTCTTT. Translating it yields CASSPDPTGSNTEAFF.

V usage is TRBV2 and J usage is TRBJ2-3, with TRBD2 matching 10 bases. CDR3 length equals 16 residues. V dropped 6 bases and J dropped 6; count of bases not matched to a gene: 12. CDR1 and CDR2 from the germline V gene are SNHLY and FYNNEI. The CDR3 here is CASRQSGGASGDTQYF. CDR3 in DNA: TGTGCCAGCAGACAGAGCGGGGGGGCCTCCGGGGATACGCAGTATTTT.

The chain joins TRBV5-1 to TRBJ1-1; 7 positions agree with TRBD1. The germline CDR1 and CDR2 sequences are SGHRS and YFSETQ. The CDR3 is 15 residues long. The trim removed 0 bases at V and 1 base at J, leaving 3 bases unmatched. CDR3: CASSLARTGNTEAFF. The CDR3 DNA follows: TGCGCCAGCAGCTTGGCTAGGACAGGGAACACTGAAGCTTTCTTT.

The rearrangement links TRBV11-2 to TRBJ2-7, with 8 bases aligning to TRBD2. V lost 5 bases and J lost 2; bases outside the gene matches: 8. CDR1 and CDR2 (germline): SGHAT, FQNNGV. This CDR3 region has 15 residues. The CDR3 region has the DNA TGTGCCAGCAGCATCTTCAGCGGGGGACCCTACGAGCAGTACTTC. Protein: CASSIFSGGPYEQYF.

This chain joins TRBV7-2 and TRBJ1-1; tentative D call: TRBD1 (5 bases). The CDR3 covers 13 residues. Germline CDR1 reads SGHTA; CDR2 reads FQGNSA. Trimming removed 6 bases at V and 2 bases at J, with 10 bases between. DNA of the CDR3: TGTGCCAGCAGTCAAGGGGCTAACACTGAAGCTTTCTTT. Its translation: CASSQGANTEAFF.

The chain joins TRBV9 to TRBJ1-2; no definite D call. V shed 0 bases and J shed 4 bases, with 13 bases lying between them. The germline CDR1 and CDR2 sequences are SGDLS and YYNGEE. This CDR3 comprises 15 residues. CDR3: CASSVDLGGSYGYTF. As DNA, the CDR3 is TGTGCCAGCAGCGTAGATTTGGGCGGCAGCTATGGCTACACCTTC.

In this sample, this clone turned up a few times. V and J are TRBV4-3 and TRBJ1-3; D remains ambiguous. Germline V gene sequence: CDR1 LGHNA, CDR2 YSLEER. V shed 0 bases and J shed 3 bases, with 12 bases lying between them. The CDR3 is made up of 16 amino acids. CDR3 sequence reads: CASSQDMAAIGNTIYF. CDR3 DNA: TGCGCCAGCAGCCAAGATATGGCCGCCATTGGAAACACCATATATTTT.

This rearrangement joins TRBV4-3 to TRBJ2-3; D is possibly TRBD2 (6 bases). From germline, CDR1 is LGHNA and CDR2 YSLEER. V was pared by 1 base and J by 0 bases, with 23 bases between. The CDR3 totals 20 residues. CDR3 nucleotide sequence: TGCGCCAGCAGCCAAGGGGGGGTCGATCTAGAGGGTTCTAGCACAGATACGCAGTATTTT. This translates into CASSQGGVDLEGSSTDTQYF.